One and the same sample provided the 14 T cell receptor beta chains below, sequenced in a study of T-cell memory formation after mild COVID-19. TCRdb independently ran MiXCR on the 5' RACE reads; one entry per CDR3 protein. The sample shows around 450,000 distinct CDR3 sequences, 20% of them seen only once. Sequencing was done on a sample of PBMCs or a T cell subset sorted from them (not recorded which). Source of these receptors: an adult woman who had mild COVID-19 (a few samples of this study predate the infection). Cell type and time point are not known.

V usage is TRBV4-1 and J usage is TRBJ1-2, with 7 bases identical to TRBD1. The ends lost 4 bases at V and 6 bases at J; junction bases unmatched: 8. CDR3 size: 14 residues. Germline V lookup: CDR1 MGHRA, CDR2 YSYEKL. The CDR3 reads CASSLQGRKNGYTF. As DNA, the CDR3 is TGCGCCAGCAGCCTACAGGGGAGAAAGAATGGCTACACCTTC.

This clonotype was detected only a few times. CDR3 in amino acids: CASSLVFTGANTEAFF. The DNA for the CDR3 is TGTGCCAGCAGCTTGGTTTTTACAGGGGCGAACACTGAAGCTTTCTTT. V usage is TRBV5-6 and J usage is TRBJ1-1, with 7 bases fitting TRBD1. This CDR3 region has 16 residues. V gave up 0 bases and J gave up 1 base; unmatched junction bases: 6. The V gene's germline CDR1 is SGHDT and CDR2 YYEEEE.

The chain links TRBV6-1 to TRBJ2-3; 12 bases map to TRBD2. The CDR3 loop spans 15 amino acids. After removal of 6 bases from V and 5 bases from J, the junction contained 6 bases not matched to a gene. Germline CDR1 reads MNHNS; CDR2 reads SASEGT. The CDR3 coding sequence is TGTGCCAGCAGCCCTAGCGGGAGGGCCCAAGATACGCAGTATTTT. Its translation: CASSPSGRAQDTQYF.

A few counts support this clonotype. The rearrangement joins TRBV12-3 or TRBV12-4 to TRBJ2-3; D is uncertain. The CDR3 is made up of 12 amino acids. Deletions cut 3 bases from V and 5 bases from J, with 6 bases between. CDR3 coding DNA: TGTGCCAGCAGTTTCTGGGGAGATACGCAGTATTTT. Translated: CASSFWGDTQYF.

In this sample, this clonotype turned up a few times. J is TRBJ2-7 and V is TRBV7-9, with TRBD1 identical over 8 bases. Unmatched junction bases numbered 7, after V lost 2 bases and J lost 10 bases. The germline V gene encodes CDR1 SEHNR and CDR2 FQNEAQ (reference sequence). The CDR3 contains 13 residues. CDR3 nucleotides: TGTGCCAGCAGCTTAACTGGACAGGGCGAACAGTACTTC. Protein: CASSLTGQGEQYF.

The rearrangement links TRBV12-5 to TRBJ2-7, with TRBD1 matching over 8 bases. With 5 bases clipped from V and 0 bases from J, the junction kept 6 bases outside the gene matches. From germline, CDR1 is LGHNT and CDR2 FRNRAP. The CDR3 loop spans 15 amino acids. CDR3 loop: CASGPGTGGSYEQYF. Written as DNA, the CDR3 is TGTGCTAGTGGTCCCGGGACAGGTGGCTCCTACGAGCAGTACTTC.

This clonotype was counted only a few times. The chain joins TRBV15 to TRBJ1-4; D is unclear. The CDR3 totals 14 residues. V was clipped by 0 bases and J by 5 bases, with 7 bases between them. The germline V gene has CDR1 LNHNV and CDR2 YYDKDF (reference sequence). The CDR3 here is CATSRDPVNEKLFF. CDR3 nucleotides: TGTGCCACCAGCAGAGATCCCGTAAATGAAAAACTGTTTTTT.

This sequence joins TRBV2 and TRBJ1-1; 11 bases are a match to TRBD1. The J segment lost 5 bases and the V segment lost 6 bases, leaving 5 bases of the junction unmatched. The germline V gene encodes CDR1 SNHLY and CDR2 FYNNEI. The CDR3 sequence is 14 residues long. Here the CDR3 reads CASRDRGQSTEAFF. CDR3 sequence (DNA): TGTGCCAGCAGGGACAGGGGGCAGTCGACTGAAGCTTTCTTT.

This clonotype was seen a handful of times. V is TRBV30 and J is TRBJ2-1; D call uncertain. V lost 7 bases and J lost 8, with 9 bases in between. This CDR3 is 10 amino acids long. Germline V CDR1 and CDR2: GTSNPN, SVGIG (reference sequence). CDR3 sequence (DNA): TGTGCCTTCTGGACGTATGAGCAGTTCTTC. It encodes CAFWTYEQFF.

This CDR3 is CASTIVGSSQDSQETQYF. The CDR3, as DNA: TGTGCCAGCACCATTGTTGGCTCCTCCCAGGATAGCCAAGAGACCCAGTACTTC. The rearrangement links TRBV7-8 to TRBJ2-5; D uncertain. Trimming took off 7 bases at V and 1 base at J, with 25 bases between the two ends. The CDR3 is 18 residues long. The V gene's germline CDR1 is SGHVS and CDR2 FQNEAQ.

This clonotype was seen a few times. This chain connects TRBV4-1 to TRBJ1-2; D gene uncertain. This CDR3 is built from 14 residues. Deletions cut 4 bases from V and 0 bases from J, with 9 bases between. Germline CDR1 is MGHRA and CDR2 is YSYEKL. The CDR3 protein is CASSRTVANYGYTF. The CDR3 nucleotides are TGCGCCAGCAGCCGGACCGTCGCTAACTATGGCTACACCTTC.

The rearrangement uses TRBV12-3 or TRBV12-4 and TRBJ1-2, with 7 bases aligning to TRBD1. The CDR3 sequence is 15 residues long. Trimming at V came to 6 bases and at J to 2 bases, leaving 9 bases not matched to a gene. This chain's CDR3 is CASSPTGQKNYGYTF. The CDR3 DNA follows: TGTGCCAGCAGCCCCACGGGACAGAAAAACTATGGCTACACCTTC.

Only a few counts were recorded for this clonotype. V usage is TRBV12-3 or TRBV12-4 and J usage is TRBJ1-6; no firm D call. Trimming removed 5 bases from V and 2 bases from J, with 16 bases in between. The CDR3 extends over 17 amino acids. This chain's CDR3 is CASSISSGGPYNSPLHF. CDR3 nucleotide sequence: TGTGCCAGCAGTATTTCGAGTGGAGGGCCCTATAATTCACCCCTCCACTTT.

Only a few counts were recorded for this clonotype. The V gene is TRBV29-1, the J gene TRBJ1-1, with TRBD1 identical over 7 bases. The junction had 11 bases not matched to a gene; V was cut back by 1 base and J by 3 bases. This CDR3 is 16 amino acids long. Germline V gene lookup returns CDR1 SQVTM and CDR2 ANQGSEA. The CDR3 region has the DNA TGCAGCGTTGAAGGAGGGGGCCGATCTGTCTACACTGAAGCTTTCTTT. Encoded protein: CSVEGGGRSVYTEAFF.